The rows below give T cell receptor beta chains drawn from one sample of a study of T cell responses to AZD1222 COVID-19 vaccine. Measured with immunoSEQ multiplex PCR; TCRdb has only the in-frame clones, and not every one. The sample contains roughly 150,000 clones, more than 75% of which appear only once. The sequences come from peripheral blood, collected on day 0 of AZD1222 vaccination. The receptors derive from an adult in good health. CDR3s leave out the opening cysteine and the closing phenylalanine or tryptophan. The order of the fields is J gene, V gene, CDR3 protein.

TRBJ2-1,TRBV19,ASTRDRTDNEQF
TRBJ2-5,TRBV20-1,SASRRGGLETQY
TRBJ1-2,TRBV28,ASSPRGRPSYGYT
TRBJ1-2,TRBV18,ASSPPRGRQDPNYGYT
TRBJ1-3,TRBV9,ASSVSIESGNTIY
TRBJ1-5,TRBV6-5,ASRGTGYSNQPQH
TRBJ2-7,TRBV7-8,ASSPYTGGGLGEQY
TRBJ2-7,TRBV18,ASSQGTGVGSYEQY
TRBJ2-3,TRBV28,ASIMGGSWTDTQY
TRBJ1-1,TRBV12-3/TRBV12-4,ASSHAGRAF
TRBJ2-1,TRBV10-3,AIRQGGEEQF
TRBJ2-7,TRBV10-3,AISESPGQGQGSYEQY
TRBJ2-3,TRBV4-2,ASSQDGTGGAEDTQY
TRBJ1-2,TRBV7-3,ASSPDSGGVSYGYT
TRBJ1-2,TRBV28,ASSFSGIGSFYGYT
TRBJ2-5,TRBV7-7,ASSLRGSIVETQY
TRBJ1-2,TRBV5-1,ASSSGAHPGLINYGYT
TRBJ1-2,TRBV19,ASSISTANYGYT
TRBJ2-1,TRBV28,ASRTGTEYNEQF
TRBJ1-2,TRBV30,ACPEYGRNYGYT
TRBJ2-7,TRBV28,ASSLFSLVKGQGLQY
TRBJ1-5,TRBV5-1,ASSLVPWDSDPNQPQH
TRBJ1-1,TRBV30,AWSVQGKTAF
TRBJ1-2,TRBV19,ASSIETGPGYT
TRBJ2-7,TRBV5-1,ASSPGLAGAPASYEQY
TRBJ1-2,TRBV5-5,ASSLRGQSGYT
TRBJ1-2,TRBV6-5,ASRAGGVVGYT
TRBJ1-2,TRBV27,ASSGGTDPIDGYT
TRBJ2-5,TRBV5-5,ASSLGQGKQETQY
TRBJ1-1,TRBV5-6,ASSLTVSGTPNTEAF
TRBJ2-7,TRBV7-2,ASSLGRSGIEQY
TRBJ1-5,TRBV28,ASSLSRGLGSLDQPQH
TRBJ2-3,TRBV18,ASSRPGTGAGTDTQY
TRBJ1-5,TRBV7-9,ASSTGTQGNQPQH
TRBJ1-1,TRBV5-5,ASSLGRLMNTEAF
TRBJ2-1,TRBV19,ASSIKRGNEQF
TRBJ1-1,TRBV10-3,AISFHTNTEAF
TRBJ2-3,TRBV5-1,ASSLFQVVTDTQY
TRBJ1-6,TRBV30,ASRTGGYSYNSPLH
TRBJ1-3,TRBV30,AWSGDSGLGNTIY
TRBJ1-6,TRBV6-1,ASSEVPADRANNSPLH
TRBJ2-7,TRBV2,ASRPGTSYEQY
TRBJ2-6,TRBV7-9,ASSSQVSGANVLT
TRBJ1-6,TRBV6-5,ASSYRQQVNSPLH
TRBJ1-6,TRBV6-6,ASSNLGVTYNSPLH
TRBJ1-2,TRBV28,ASSRLQGLTNYGYT
TRBJ2-7,TRBV11-2,ASRSSLYEQY
TRBJ1-5,TRBV18,ASSRGQGALNQPQH
TRBJ1-1,TRBV5-1,ASSLGASTEAF
TRBJ1-2,TRBV5-6,ASNEWGRTNFGYGYT
TRBJ2-3,TRBV24-1,ATSEDGPTDTQY
TRBJ1-1,TRBV5-1,ASSLQTGNTEAF
TRBJ1-2,TRBV6-1,ASSETDNYGYT
TRBJ1-1,TRBV2,ASTPPGALGTEAF
TRBJ1-1,TRBV27,ASSSDRERTEAF